The T cell receptor beta chain under discussion was sequenced for a study of cytomegalovirus exposure and HLA in healthy donors. Overall study findings and caveats: The HLA-A and HLA-B alleles of most subjects were reportedly predicted accurately from TCR beta sequences. Later analysis reportedly placed an Asian-associated ancestry cluster below the roughly 630-donor mean in N-insertions. Clonal expansion was found to be greater in HLA-associated TCR beta chains than in equally common others in a later analysis. Among TCR beta chains, those listed as cytomegalovirus-associated numbered over 150.

PCR employed 60 Vbeta and 13 Jbeta primers. The protocol was immunoSEQ multiplex PCR, while the TCRdb copy is restricted to in-frame clones and leaves out a portion. The sample records about 120,000 clones, 80% to 85% being singletons. The germline gives CDR1 SSHAT, CDR2 FNYEAQ (reference sequence). CDR3 size: 16 residues. Remarks on this clone: Its antigen is currently unknown. Mismatch with germline at one junction end may stem from a read error.

The TCR sequence derives from a woman aged 25 to 39 in good health and CMV-seronegative. This chain connects TRBV7-7 to TRBJ2-1, with D possibly TRBD1 on 5 matching bases. Sequencing was performed on PBMCs. This CDR3 is CASSLDSPTSYNEQFF. CDR3 DNA: TGTGCTAGCAGCTTAGACAGCCCAACATCCTACAATGAGCAGTTCTTC.